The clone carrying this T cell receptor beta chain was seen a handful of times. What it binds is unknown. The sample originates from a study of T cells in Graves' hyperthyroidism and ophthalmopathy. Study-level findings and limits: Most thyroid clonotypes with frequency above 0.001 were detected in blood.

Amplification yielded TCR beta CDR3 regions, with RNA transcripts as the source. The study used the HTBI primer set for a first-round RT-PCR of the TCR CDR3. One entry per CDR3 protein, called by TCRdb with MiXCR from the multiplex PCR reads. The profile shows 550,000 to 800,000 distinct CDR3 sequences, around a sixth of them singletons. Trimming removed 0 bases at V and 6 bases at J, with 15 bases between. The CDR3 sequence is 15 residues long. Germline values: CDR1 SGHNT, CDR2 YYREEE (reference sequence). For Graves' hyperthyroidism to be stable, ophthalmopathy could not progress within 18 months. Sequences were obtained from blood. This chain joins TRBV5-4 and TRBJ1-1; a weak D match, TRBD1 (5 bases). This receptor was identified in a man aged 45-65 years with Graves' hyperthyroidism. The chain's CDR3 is CASSLDVRASAEAFF. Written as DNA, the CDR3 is TGTGCCAGCAGCTTGGATGTCAGGGCAAGCGCTGAAGCTTTCTTT.